These 5 T cell receptor beta chains were sequenced from one sample in a study of tumor-infiltrating lymphocytes in primary liver carcinoma. The template, 450 to 650 ng total RNA, yielded TCR beta cDNA made with a constant-region primer. Slightly modified ARM-PCR with three nested multiplex PCR rounds yielded TCR beta libraries. The first two PCR rounds used TRBV1-TRBV30 primers with a Cbeta primer, 10 cycles each. TCRdb itself ran the multiplex PCR reads through MiXCR, one entry per CDR3 protein. The data contain 20,000 to 30,000 distinct CDR3 sequences, 75% to 80% of them singletons. Co-extraction yielded RNA and DNA from around 20-30 mg of unsorted bulk tissue. Sequenced input: liver tumor tissue from sampling region 3. Subset reported: tumor region T3, left-lateral pole. The origin of the receptors is a man between 40 and 49 years old with primary liver carcinoma and hepatitis B virus infection.

Details on this clonotype: Mismatch with germline at one junction end may stem from a read error. This rearrangement joins TRBV2 to TRBJ2-3; 8 positions agree with TRBD2. Germline V gene sequence: CDR1 SNHLY, CDR2 FYNNEI. This CDR3 region has 14 residues. The DNA of the CDR3 is TGTGCCAGCAGTGTATCGACTAGCGCAGATACGCGGTATTTT. The encoded protein is CASSVSTSADTRYF.

Details on this clonotype: At one boundary the junction diverges from the germline segment, which might be a read error. The chain carries TRBV5-4 and TRBJ2-3; no definite D call. This CDR3 is 13 amino acids long. Germline CDR1 and CDR2: SGHNT and YYREEE (reference sequence). CDR3 sequence: CTSSLESFDTHYF. The CDR3 bases are TGTACCAGCAGCTTGGAAAGTTTCGATACGCACTATTTT.

In its sample, this clonotype was seen once. A read error may account for a junction end that differs from germline. This sequence joins TRBV7-8 and TRBJ2-2; D remains ambiguous. CDR1 is SGHVS and CDR2 is FQNEAQ in the germline V gene. This CDR3 comprises 16 residues. CDR3 in DNA: TGTGCCAACAGCTTTGCGGAAGTCTTGAATACCGGGGAGCTGTTTTTT. It yields the protein CANSFAEVLNTGELFF.

Worth noting for this clonotype: Because the CDR3 is missing its conserved closing phenylalanine or tryptophan, this is likely a read error. This chain joins TRBV7-8 and TRBJ2-2; 12 nucleotides match TRBD2. Germline lookup yields CDR1 SGHVS and CDR2 FQNEAQ. CDR3 length: 17 amino acids. The CDR3 DNA follows: TGTGCCAGCAGCTTCCGGACTAGCGGGGCGAACATCGGGGAGCTGTTTCTT. Residues: CASSFRTSGANIGELFL.

By proportion, this clonotype is large. V usage is TRBV11-2 and J usage is TRBJ2-3; D not certain. This CDR3 comprises 16 residues. Germline V lookup: CDR1 SGHAT, CDR2 FQNNGV. The V end lost 5 bases, the J end lost 2 bases, and 17 bases lay between the germline ends. CDR3 in amino acids: CASSRQPINPTDTQYF. The CDR3 nucleotides read TGTGCCAGCAGCCGACAACCCATCAACCCCACAGATACGCAGTATTTT.